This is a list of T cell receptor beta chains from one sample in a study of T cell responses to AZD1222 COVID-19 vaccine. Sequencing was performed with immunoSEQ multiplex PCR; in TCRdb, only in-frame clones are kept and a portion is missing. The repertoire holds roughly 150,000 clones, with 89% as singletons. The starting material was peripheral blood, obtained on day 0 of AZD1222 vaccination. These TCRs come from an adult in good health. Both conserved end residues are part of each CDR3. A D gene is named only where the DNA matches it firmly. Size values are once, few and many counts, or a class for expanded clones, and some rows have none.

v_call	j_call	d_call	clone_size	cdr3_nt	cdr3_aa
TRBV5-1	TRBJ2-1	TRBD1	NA	TGCGCCAGCAGCTTCTCAACCCAAGGACAGGGTGGGATCAATGAGCAGTTCTTC	CASSFSTQGQGGINEQFF
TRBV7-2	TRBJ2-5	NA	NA	TGTGCCAGCACCCACTTCGGCTACCAAGAGACCCAGTACTTC	CASTHFGYQETQYF
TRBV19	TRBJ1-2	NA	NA	TGTGCCAGTAGTGCGGGGGACATATTCTATGGCTACACCTTC	CASSAGDIFYGYTF
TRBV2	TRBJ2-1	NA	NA	TGTGCCAGCAGTGGTCCGTCCTACAATGAGCAGTTCTTC	CASSGPSYNEQFF
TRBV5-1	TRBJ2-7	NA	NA	TGCGCCAGCAGCCCCCCCCCTAGGCGCCGACGCTACGAGCAGTACTTC	CASSPPPRRRRYEQYF
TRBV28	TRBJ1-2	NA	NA	TGTGCCAGCAGTTCTGTACGGGGGCCCAACTATGGCTACACCTTC	CASSSVRGPNYGYTF
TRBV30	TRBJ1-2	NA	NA	TGTGCCTGGGCTGGGGCGATCTATGGCTACACCTTC	CAWAGAIYGYTF
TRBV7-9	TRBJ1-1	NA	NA	TGTGCCAGCAGCCACCTCACAGGGAAGGACACTGAAGCTTTCTTT	CASSHLTGKDTEAFF
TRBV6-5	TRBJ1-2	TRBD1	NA	TGTGCCAGCAACCCGACAGGGGACTATGGCTACACCTTC	CASNPTGDYGYTF
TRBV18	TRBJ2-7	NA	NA	TGTGCCAGCTCACCAAGTAGGAACTCCTACGAGCAGTACTTC	CASSPSRNSYEQYF
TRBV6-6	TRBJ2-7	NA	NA	TGTGCCAGCAGTACCTTTCGTGCATCTAGCTCCTACGAGCAGTACTTC	CASSTFRASSSYEQYF
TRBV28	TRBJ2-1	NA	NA	TGTGCCAGCAGTTGGTCAGGTATCTCCAATGAGCAGTTCTTC	CASSWSGISNEQFF
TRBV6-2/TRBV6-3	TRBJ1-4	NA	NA	TGTGCCAGCAGTTCGGGGGTTGGAAATGAAAAACTGTTTTTT	CASSSGVGNEKLFF
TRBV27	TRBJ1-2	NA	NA	TGTGCCAGCAGTCTAGGGCGGGCCTATGGCTACACCTTC	CASSLGRAYGYTF
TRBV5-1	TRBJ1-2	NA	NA	TGCGCCAGCAGTTATGACAGTTCTAACTATGGCTACACCTTC	CASSYDSSNYGYTF
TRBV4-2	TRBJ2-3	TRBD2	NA	TGTGCCAGCAGCCAAGAGAGTAGCGGGGGGGCCGTCAGCACAGATACGCAGTATTTT	CASSQESSGGAVSTDTQYF
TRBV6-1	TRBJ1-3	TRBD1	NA	TGTGCCAGCAGTGAAGCGCCAGGGGGGTCTGGAAACACCATATATTTT	CASSEAPGGSGNTIYF
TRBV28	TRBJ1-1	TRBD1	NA	TGTGCCAGCTCCAGTCAGGGGGCGGGCACTGAAGCTTTCTTT	CASSSQGAGTEAFF
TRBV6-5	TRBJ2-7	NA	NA	TGTGCCAGCAGTTTCGAAAGTAGTTTGTACGAGCAGTACTTC	CASSFESSLYEQYF
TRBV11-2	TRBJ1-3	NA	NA	TGTGCCAGCAGCTTAATCTCTGGAAACACCATATATTTT	CASSLISGNTIYF
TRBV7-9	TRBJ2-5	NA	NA	TGTGCCAGCAGCTTCGGGGGCATGGAGACCCAGTACTTC	CASSFGGMETQYF
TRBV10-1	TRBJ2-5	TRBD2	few	TGCGCCAGCAGTGAGTCGAGCGGGGGGCCCAGGGCCCAGTACTTC	CASSESSGGPRAQYF
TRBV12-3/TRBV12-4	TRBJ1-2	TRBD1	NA	TGTGCCAGCAGCCTACGGACAGGCTATGGCTACACCTTC	CASSLRTGYGYTF
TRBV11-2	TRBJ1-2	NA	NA	TGTGCCAGCAGCCCTACACGTAACTATGGCTACACCTTC	CASSPTRNYGYTF
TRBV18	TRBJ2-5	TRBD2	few	TGTGCCAGCTCACCACCGTTCACTAGCGGGGGTGAGACCCAGTACTTC	CASSPPFTSGGETQYF
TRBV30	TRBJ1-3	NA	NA	TGTGCCTGGACCAGCTCTGGAAACACCATATATTTT	CAWTSSGNTIYF
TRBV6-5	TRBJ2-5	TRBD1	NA	TGTGCCAGCAGTTTACTGACAGGGACGGGCGAGGAGACCCAGTACTTC	CASSLLTGTGEETQYF
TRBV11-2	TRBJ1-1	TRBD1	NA	TGTGCCAGCAGCCCTACGACAGGGATGAACACTGAAGCTTTCTTT	CASSPTTGMNTEAFF
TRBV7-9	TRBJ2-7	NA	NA	TGTGCCAGCAGCTTAGGACAGTCGTCCTACGAGCAGTACTTC	CASSLGQSSYEQYF
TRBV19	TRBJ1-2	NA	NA	TGTGCCAGTAGTATTGCCGGTGGCTACACCTTC	CASSIAGGYTF
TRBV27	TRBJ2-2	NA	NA	TGTGCCAGCAGCCCCGGGCTGAACACCGGGGAGCTGTTTTTT	CASSPGLNTGELFF
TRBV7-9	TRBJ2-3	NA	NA	TGTGCCAGCAGCCCAGGGGGACTCAGCACAGATACGCAGTATTTT	CASSPGGLSTDTQYF
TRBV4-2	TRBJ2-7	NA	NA	TGTGCCAGCAGCCAAGATTGGACCGAGCAGTACTTC	CASSQDWTEQYF
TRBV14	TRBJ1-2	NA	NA	TGTGCCAGCAGCCAAGTTAAGGGGCGATTCTATGGCTACACCTTC	CASSQVKGRFYGYTF
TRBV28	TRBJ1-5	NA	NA	TGTGCCAGCATCCCCGCAGACGGTGGGAACCAGCCCCAGCATTTT	CASIPADGGNQPQHF
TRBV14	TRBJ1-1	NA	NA	TGTGCCAGCAGCCGAACGGCTCACGGGGGCCTTCTTGGGACTGAAGCTTTCTTT	CASSRTAHGGLLGTEAFF
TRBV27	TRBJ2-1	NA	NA	TGTGCCAGCAGTTTCCGCAGGGAATCCTACAATGAGCAGTTCTTC	CASSFRRESYNEQFF
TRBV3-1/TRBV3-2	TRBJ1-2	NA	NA	TGTGCCAGCAGCCACCAGGACCTGGGTGGCTACACCTTC	CASSHQDLGGYTF
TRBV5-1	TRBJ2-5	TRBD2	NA	TGCGCCAGCAGCCCATTATCGACTAGCGGGGTAGAGACCCAGTACTTC	CASSPLSTSGVETQYF
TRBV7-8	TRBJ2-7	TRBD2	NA	TGTGCCAGCAGCTTGTTAGCGGGCCCTAGCTACGAGCAGTACTTC	CASSLLAGPSYEQYF
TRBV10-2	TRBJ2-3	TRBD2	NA	TGCGCCAGCAGCTACGCCGGGACTAGCGGGGGGGGCCGCGATACGCAGTATTTT	CASSYAGTSGGGRDTQYF
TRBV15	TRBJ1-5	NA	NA	TGTGCCACCAGCAGAGAGGCCCCAGGGGTATATCAGCCCCAGCATTTT	CATSREAPGVYQPQHF